In this sample, the clone carrying this T cell receptor beta chain turned up many times. Its antigen is not known. The data originate from a study of T cell repertoires in cytomegalovirus infection. Findings of the study overall: HLA-C-restricted CMV clonotypes gave the most frequent clonotype in two of eight donors.

Via MiXCR, TCRdb re-called the reads, giving one row per CDR3 protein. The repertoire holds approximately 500,000 distinct CDR3 sequences, with 30% to 40% as singletons. The CDR3 covers 16 residues. V lost 2 bases and J 8 bases, leaving 21 bases between the germline ends. Germline values: CDR1 SGHTA, CDR2 FQGNSA. The sample here was cultured PBMCs, taken from culture after CMV antigen stimulation. The rearrangement uses TRBV7-2 and TRBJ1-2; a possible D gene is TRBD1 (6 bases). This TCR came from a human donor in good health (CMV status not recorded). Some clones in this sample may be carry-over from other donors' samples. This CDR3 reads CASSLQSTGTSHGYTF. CDR3 nucleotide sequence: TGTGCCAGCAGCTTACAGTCGACAGGAACTTCGCACGGCTACACCTTC.